This TCR beta chain derives from a study of T cell repertoires in cytomegalovirus infection. Study context: CMV infection plus the matching HLA type was flagged by public TCR beta signatures. Study-level points and caveats: Based on cumulative public TCR beta family frequency, carriers of CMV plus the relevant HLA were identified.

CDR1 and CDR2 from the germline V gene are DFQATT and SNEGSKA (reference sequence). The CDR3 length is 17 residues. Trimming pared 5 bases from V and 4 bases from J, leaving 24 bases between. This clonotype was picked up many times. Its antigen is undetermined. TCRdb used MiXCR to reprocess the reads, holding one entry per CDR3 protein. The table has 100,000 or so distinct CDR3 sequences, approximately 15% seen once; the top ten hold around 8.2%. This clonotype was sampled from a human donor in good health (CMV status not recorded). Some clones in this sample may be carry-over from other donors' samples. The source material was PBMCs. The genes are TRBV20-1 and TRBJ1-5, with unresolved D. As DNA, the CDR3 is TGCAGTGCTCGGGCTGGCCTAAGGACGAGTTTAAATCAGCCCCAGCATTTT. Translating gives CSARAGLRTSLNQPQHF.